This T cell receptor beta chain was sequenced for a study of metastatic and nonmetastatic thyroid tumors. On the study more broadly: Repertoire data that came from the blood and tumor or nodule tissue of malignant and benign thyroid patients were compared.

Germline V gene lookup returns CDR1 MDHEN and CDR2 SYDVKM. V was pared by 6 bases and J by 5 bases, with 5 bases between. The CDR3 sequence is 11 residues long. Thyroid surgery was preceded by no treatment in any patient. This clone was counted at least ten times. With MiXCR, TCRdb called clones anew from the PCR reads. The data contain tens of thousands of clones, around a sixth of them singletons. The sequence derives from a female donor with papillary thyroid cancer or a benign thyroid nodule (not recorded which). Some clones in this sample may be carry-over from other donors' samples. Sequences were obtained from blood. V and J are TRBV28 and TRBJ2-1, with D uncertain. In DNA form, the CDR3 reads TGTGCCAGCAGGCAGAACAATGAGCAGTTCTTC. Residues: CASRQNNEQFF.